These T cell receptor beta chains were read from a single sample in a study of regulatory and conventional T cells in RAG deficiency. The data were produced by immunoSEQ multiplex PCR, yet TCRdb's version contains in-frame clones alone and is incomplete. The sample carries about 7,700 clones, approximately 93% recorded once. These same records also appear under a second study, on regulatory T cells.

Sequencing was performed on CD127- CD25+ CD4+ Tregs sorted from blood. The receptors originated from a human donor in good health. The conserved cysteine and the conserved F or W are not part of the CDR3 here. Fields, in order: V gene, J gene, D gene, CDR3 protein. A D gene is named only where the DNA matches it firmly.

v_call: TRBV4-2; j_call: TRBJ2-7; d_call: -; cdr3_aa: ASSQDRDEQY
v_call: TRBV5-1; j_call: TRBJ1-1; d_call: TRBD1; cdr3_aa: ASSMQTGITEAF
v_call: TRBV19; j_call: TRBJ2-7; d_call: TRBD1; cdr3_aa: ASSTRTGGTYEQY
v_call: TRBV19; j_call: TRBJ2-5; d_call: TRBD2; cdr3_aa: ASSISGGSRRETQY
v_call: TRBV30; j_call: TRBJ2-7; d_call: -; cdr3_aa: AWPPRLDSSYEQY
v_call: TRBV5-1; j_call: TRBJ2-1; d_call: -; cdr3_aa: ASSPTSDEQF
v_call: TRBV7-9; j_call: TRBJ2-3; d_call: TRBD2; cdr3_aa: ASSTWRPLAGEADTQY
v_call: TRBV7-2; j_call: TRBJ2-3; d_call: TRBD2; cdr3_aa: ASSVRLLAGGTDTQY
v_call: TRBV6-1; j_call: TRBJ1-2; d_call: TRBD1; cdr3_aa: ASSSRDRAYGYT
v_call: TRBV6-5; j_call: TRBJ1-2; d_call: TRBD1; cdr3_aa: ASRTGGNYGYT
v_call: TRBV2; j_call: TRBJ1-1; d_call: -; cdr3_aa: ASSHRHDTEAF
v_call: TRBV7-9; j_call: TRBJ1-1; d_call: -; cdr3_aa: ASSLGLQRNTEAF
v_call: TRBV30; j_call: TRBJ2-6; d_call: TRBD1; cdr3_aa: AWSTGQGGVGANVLT
v_call: TRBV29-1; j_call: TRBJ2-7; d_call: -; cdr3_aa: SVQGGYEQY
v_call: TRBV30; j_call: TRBJ2-7; d_call: TRBD2; cdr3_aa: AWSQPGGAYEQY
v_call: TRBV4-2; j_call: TRBJ2-4; d_call: TRBD1; cdr3_aa: ASSRDGTGLSKNIQY
v_call: TRBV7-2; j_call: TRBJ1-2; d_call: TRBD1; cdr3_aa: ASSRQGGNGYT
v_call: TRBV5-1; j_call: TRBJ2-1; d_call: -; cdr3_aa: ASSSIYNEQF
v_call: TRBV25-1; j_call: TRBJ2-5; d_call: -; cdr3_aa: ASSVTGMTQY
v_call: TRBV19; j_call: TRBJ1-5; d_call: TRBD1; cdr3_aa: ASSISRGTGDNQPQH
v_call: TRBV10-3; j_call: TRBJ1-4; d_call: -; cdr3_aa: AISQGIANEKLF
v_call: TRBV5-1; j_call: TRBJ2-4; d_call: -; cdr3_aa: ASSLDRAKNIQY
v_call: TRBV6-5; j_call: TRBJ2-2; d_call: -; cdr3_aa: ASSYVGGPGELF
v_call: TRBV27; j_call: TRBJ2-3; d_call: -; cdr3_aa: ASSLLAETDTQY
v_call: TRBV18; j_call: TRBJ2-5; d_call: -; cdr3_aa: ASSPGRETQY
v_call: TRBV11-2; j_call: TRBJ2-1; d_call: -; cdr3_aa: ASSFGWDLKKHNEQF
v_call: TRBV5-1; j_call: TRBJ2-2; d_call: -; cdr3_aa: ASSFNGRVIIGELF
v_call: TRBV4-1; j_call: TRBJ1-1; d_call: -; cdr3_aa: ASSQAGGGWRGFNTEAF
v_call: TRBV2; j_call: TRBJ2-5; d_call: TRBD2; cdr3_aa: ASRTQGLAGETQY
v_call: TRBV5-1; j_call: TRBJ1-1; d_call: TRBD1; cdr3_aa: ASSLSGGMNTEAF
v_call: TRBV10-3; j_call: TRBJ1-1; d_call: TRBD1; cdr3_aa: AISRQGDTEAF
v_call: TRBV7-9; j_call: TRBJ1-5; d_call: -; cdr3_aa: ASSLLGGQPQH
v_call: TRBV5-1; j_call: TRBJ1-2; d_call: -; cdr3_aa: ASSFRVNYGYT
v_call: TRBV14; j_call: TRBJ1-1; d_call: TRBD1; cdr3_aa: ASSRNRGFDTEAF
v_call: TRBV30; j_call: TRBJ2-5; d_call: -; cdr3_aa: ASTAGIQVPQEETQY
v_call: TRBV4-1; j_call: TRBJ1-2; d_call: TRBD1; cdr3_aa: ASSPAGGVGYGYT
v_call: TRBV27; j_call: TRBJ2-2; d_call: TRBD2; cdr3_aa: ASSFRLAGIAGELF
v_call: TRBV11-2; j_call: TRBJ2-1; d_call: TRBD1; cdr3_aa: ASSFGQGAKYEDEQF
v_call: TRBV6-1; j_call: TRBJ1-2; d_call: -; cdr3_aa: ASSVEGLGYT
v_call: TRBV4-2; j_call: TRBJ1-4; d_call: -; cdr3_aa: ASSQALTGHNEKLF
v_call: TRBV7-2; j_call: TRBJ1-2; d_call: TRBD1; cdr3_aa: ASSLLGQGSGYGYT
v_call: TRBV6-5; j_call: TRBJ2-2; d_call: TRBD1; cdr3_aa: ASRGQGAGELF
v_call: TRBV7-2; j_call: TRBJ2-1; d_call: -; cdr3_aa: ASRRDNEQF
v_call: TRBV7-5; j_call: TRBJ2-1; d_call: -; cdr3_aa: VRSKEAREDSYNEQF
v_call: TRBV2; j_call: TRBJ2-3; d_call: -; cdr3_aa: ASKYDTSTDTQY
v_call: TRBV11-3; j_call: TRBJ2-3; d_call: TRBD2; cdr3_aa: ASSLTSGPTDTQY
v_call: TRBV10-3; j_call: TRBJ2-7; d_call: -; cdr3_aa: AIRDFAYEQY